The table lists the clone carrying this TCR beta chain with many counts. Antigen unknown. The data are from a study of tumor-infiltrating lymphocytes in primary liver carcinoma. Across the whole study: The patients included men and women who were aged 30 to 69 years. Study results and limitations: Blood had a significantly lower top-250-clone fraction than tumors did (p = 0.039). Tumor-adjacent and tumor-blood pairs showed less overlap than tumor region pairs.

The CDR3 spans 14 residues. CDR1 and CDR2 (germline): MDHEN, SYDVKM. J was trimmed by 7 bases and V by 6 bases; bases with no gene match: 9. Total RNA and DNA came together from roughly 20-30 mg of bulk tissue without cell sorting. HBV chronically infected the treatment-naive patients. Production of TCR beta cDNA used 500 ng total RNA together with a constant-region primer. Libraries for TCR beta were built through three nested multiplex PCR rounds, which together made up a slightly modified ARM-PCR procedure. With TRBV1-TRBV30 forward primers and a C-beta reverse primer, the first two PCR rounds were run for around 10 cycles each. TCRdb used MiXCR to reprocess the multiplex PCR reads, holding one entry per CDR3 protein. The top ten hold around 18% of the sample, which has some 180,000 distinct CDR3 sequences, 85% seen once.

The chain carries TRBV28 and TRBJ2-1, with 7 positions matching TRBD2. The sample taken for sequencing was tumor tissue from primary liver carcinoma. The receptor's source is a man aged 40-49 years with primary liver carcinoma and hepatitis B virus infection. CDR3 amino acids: CASSIGGVGNEQFF. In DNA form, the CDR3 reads TGTGCCAGCAGCATTGGGGGGGTTGGGAATGAGCAGTTCTTC. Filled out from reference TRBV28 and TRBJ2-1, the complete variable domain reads DVKVTQSSRYLVKRTGEKVFLECVQDMDHENMFWYRQDPGLGLRLIYFSYDVKMKEKGDIPEGYSVSREKKERFSLILESASTNQTSMYLCASSIGGVGNEQFFGPGTRLTVL.